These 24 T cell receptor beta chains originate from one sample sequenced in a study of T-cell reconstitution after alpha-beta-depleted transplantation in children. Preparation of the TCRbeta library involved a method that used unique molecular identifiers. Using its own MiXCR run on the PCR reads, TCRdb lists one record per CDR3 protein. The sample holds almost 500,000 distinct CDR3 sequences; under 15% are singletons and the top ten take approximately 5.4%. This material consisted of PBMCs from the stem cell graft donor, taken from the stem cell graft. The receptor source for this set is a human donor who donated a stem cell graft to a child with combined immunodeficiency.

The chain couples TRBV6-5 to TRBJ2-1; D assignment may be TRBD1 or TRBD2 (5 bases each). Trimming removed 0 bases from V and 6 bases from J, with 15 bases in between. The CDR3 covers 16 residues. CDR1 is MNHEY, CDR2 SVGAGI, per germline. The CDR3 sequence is CASSYSIGARGNEQFF. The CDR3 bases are TGTGCCAGCAGTTACTCGATCGGGGCCCGCGGCAATGAGCAGTTCTTC.

The CDR3: CAWSVGLRGEQYF. In DNA, the CDR3 is TGTGCCTGGAGTGTAGGCCTACGGGGCGAGCAGTACTTC. This chain connects TRBV30 to TRBJ2-7; D may be TRBD2 (5 bases). The CDR3 is 13 amino acids. V was cut by 0 bases and J by 6 bases, with 12 bases left in between. Germline V gene sequence: CDR1 GTSNPN, CDR2 SVGIG (reference sequence).

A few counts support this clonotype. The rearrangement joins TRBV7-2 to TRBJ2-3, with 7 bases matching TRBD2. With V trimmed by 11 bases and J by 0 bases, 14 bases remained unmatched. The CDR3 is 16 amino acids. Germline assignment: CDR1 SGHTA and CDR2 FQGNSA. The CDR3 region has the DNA TGTGCCTCCGGCTGGCTAGCGGATCCTAGCACAGATACGCAGTATTTT. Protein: CASGWLADPSTDTQYF. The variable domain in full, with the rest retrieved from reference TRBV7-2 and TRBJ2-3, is GAGVSQSPSNKVTEKGKDVELRCDPISGHTALYWYRQSLGQGLEFLIYFQGNSAPDKSGLPSDRFSAERTGGSVSTLTIQRTQQEDSAVYLCASGWLADPSTDTQYFGPGTRLTVL.

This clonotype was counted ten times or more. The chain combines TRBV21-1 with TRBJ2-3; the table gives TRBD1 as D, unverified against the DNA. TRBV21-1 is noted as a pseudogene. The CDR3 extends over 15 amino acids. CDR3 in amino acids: CASGPDRGLDDTQYF. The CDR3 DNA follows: TGTGCCAGCGGACCTGATCGGGGGCTGGATGATACGCAGTATTTT.

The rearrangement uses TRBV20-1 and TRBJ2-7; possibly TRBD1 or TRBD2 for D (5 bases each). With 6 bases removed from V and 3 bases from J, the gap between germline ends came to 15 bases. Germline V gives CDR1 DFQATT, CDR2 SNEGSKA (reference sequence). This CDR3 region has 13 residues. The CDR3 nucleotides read TGCAGTGCCCCCGGCCGGGGCAGCTACGAGCAGTACTTC. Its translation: CSAPGRGSYEQYF.

This chain's CDR3 is CATSDPRGGNKNIQYF. DNA of the CDR3: TGTGCCACCAGTGATCCAAGAGGGGGAAACAAAAACATTCAGTACTTC. The rearrangement links TRBV24-1 to TRBJ2-4; D possibly corresponds to TRBD1 (6 bases). Trimming cost V 3 bases and J 3 bases, with 14 bases left between them. The CDR3 covers 16 residues. From germline, CDR1 is KGHDR and CDR2 SFDVKD.

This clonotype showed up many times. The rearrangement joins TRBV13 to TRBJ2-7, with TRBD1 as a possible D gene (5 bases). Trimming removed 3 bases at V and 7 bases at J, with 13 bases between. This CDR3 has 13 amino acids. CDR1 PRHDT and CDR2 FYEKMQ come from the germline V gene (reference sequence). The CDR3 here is CASSFGRNREQYF. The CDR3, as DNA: TGTGCCAGCAGCTTCGGCCGAAACAGGGAGCAGTACTTC.

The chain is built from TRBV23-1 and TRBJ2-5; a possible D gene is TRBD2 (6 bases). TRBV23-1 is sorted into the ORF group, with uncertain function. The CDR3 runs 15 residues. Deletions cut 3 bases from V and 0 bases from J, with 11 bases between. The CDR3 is CASSHRRGNQETQYF. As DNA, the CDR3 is TGCGCCAGCAGTCATAGGCGGGGAAACCAAGAGACCCAGTACTTC.

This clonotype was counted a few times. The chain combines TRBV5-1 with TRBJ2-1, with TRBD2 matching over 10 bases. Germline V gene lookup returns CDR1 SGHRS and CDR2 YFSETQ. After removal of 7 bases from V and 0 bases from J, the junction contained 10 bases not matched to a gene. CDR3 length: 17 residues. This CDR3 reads CASSLTSGLSSYNEQFF. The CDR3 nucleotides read TGCGCCAGCTCCCTGACTAGCGGGCTGAGCTCCTACAATGAGCAGTTCTTC.

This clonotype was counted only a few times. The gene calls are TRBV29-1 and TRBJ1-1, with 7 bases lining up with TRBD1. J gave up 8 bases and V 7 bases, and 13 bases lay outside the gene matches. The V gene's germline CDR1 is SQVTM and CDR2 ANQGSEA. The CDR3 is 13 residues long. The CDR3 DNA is TGCAGCGGCCTCGGACAGGTGAAAACAGAAGCTTTCTTT. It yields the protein CSGLGQVKTEAFF.

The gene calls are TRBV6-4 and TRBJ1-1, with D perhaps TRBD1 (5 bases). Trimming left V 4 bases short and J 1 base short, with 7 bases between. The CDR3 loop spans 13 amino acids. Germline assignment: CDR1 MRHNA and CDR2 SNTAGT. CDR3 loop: CASSGGENTEAFF. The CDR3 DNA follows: TGTGCCAGCAGTGGGGGGGAGAACACTGAAGCTTTCTTT.

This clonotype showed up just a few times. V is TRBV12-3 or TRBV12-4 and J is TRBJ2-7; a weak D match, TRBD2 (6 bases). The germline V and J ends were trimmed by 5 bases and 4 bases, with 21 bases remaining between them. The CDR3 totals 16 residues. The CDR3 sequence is CASSLVSGLRLYEQYF. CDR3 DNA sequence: TGTGCCAGCAGTCTGGTGTCGGGACTCCGATTATACGAGCAGTACTTC.

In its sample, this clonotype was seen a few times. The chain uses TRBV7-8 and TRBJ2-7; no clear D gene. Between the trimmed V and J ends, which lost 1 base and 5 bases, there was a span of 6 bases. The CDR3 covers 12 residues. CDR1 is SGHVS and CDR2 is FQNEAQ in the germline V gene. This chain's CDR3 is CASSLGSDEQYF. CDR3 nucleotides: TGTGCCAGCAGCTTAGGGTCCGACGAGCAGTACTTC.

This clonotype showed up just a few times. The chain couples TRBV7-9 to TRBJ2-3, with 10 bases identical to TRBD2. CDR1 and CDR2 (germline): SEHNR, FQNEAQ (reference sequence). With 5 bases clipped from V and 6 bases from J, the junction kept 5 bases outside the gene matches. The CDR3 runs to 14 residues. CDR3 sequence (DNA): TGTGCCAGCAGCCCTAGCGGGAGTGCTGATACGCAGTATTTT. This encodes CASSPSGSADTQYF.

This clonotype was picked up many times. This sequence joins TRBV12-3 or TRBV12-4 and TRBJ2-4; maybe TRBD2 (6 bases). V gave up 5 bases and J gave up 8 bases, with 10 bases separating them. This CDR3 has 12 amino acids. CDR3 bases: TGTGCCAGCAGTAGGGAGCGGGACATTCAGTACTTC. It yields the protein CASSRERDIQYF.

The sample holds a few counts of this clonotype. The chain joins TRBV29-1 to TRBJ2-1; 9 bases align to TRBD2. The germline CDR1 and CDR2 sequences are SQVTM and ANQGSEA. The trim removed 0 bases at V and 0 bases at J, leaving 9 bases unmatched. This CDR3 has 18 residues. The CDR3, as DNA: TGCAGCGTTGAAGACTCCCTGCGGGAGGGAAGCTCCTACAATGAGCAGTTCTTC. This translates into CSVEDSLREGSSYNEQFF.

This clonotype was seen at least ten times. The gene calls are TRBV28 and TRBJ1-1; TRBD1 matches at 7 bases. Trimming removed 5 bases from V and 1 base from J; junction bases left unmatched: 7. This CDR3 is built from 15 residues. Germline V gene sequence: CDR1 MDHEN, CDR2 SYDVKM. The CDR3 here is CASSADREENTEAFF. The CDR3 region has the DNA TGTGCCAGCAGTGCCGACAGGGAAGAGAACACTGAAGCTTTCTTT. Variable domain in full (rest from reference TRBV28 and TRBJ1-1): DVKVTQSSRYLVKRTGEKVFLECVQDMDHENMFWYRQDPGLGLRLIYFSYDVKMKEKGDIPEGYSVSREKKERFSLILESASTNQTSMYLCASSADREENTEAFFGQGTRLTVV.

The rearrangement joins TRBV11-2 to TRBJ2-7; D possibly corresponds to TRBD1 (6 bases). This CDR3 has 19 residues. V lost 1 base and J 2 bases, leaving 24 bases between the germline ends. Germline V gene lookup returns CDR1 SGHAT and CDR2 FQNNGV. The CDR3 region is CASSLGGPWGSGYTYEQYF. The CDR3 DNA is TGTGCCAGCAGCTTAGGGGGGCCGTGGGGGTCCGGGTATACCTACGAGCAGTACTTC.

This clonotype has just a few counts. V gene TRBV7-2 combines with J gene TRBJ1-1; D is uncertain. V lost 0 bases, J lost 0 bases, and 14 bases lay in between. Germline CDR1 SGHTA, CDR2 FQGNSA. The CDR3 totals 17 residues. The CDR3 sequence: CASSLAFYSTMNTEAFF. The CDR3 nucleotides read TGTGCCAGCAGCTTAGCCTTCTACAGCACCATGAACACTGAAGCTTTCTTT.

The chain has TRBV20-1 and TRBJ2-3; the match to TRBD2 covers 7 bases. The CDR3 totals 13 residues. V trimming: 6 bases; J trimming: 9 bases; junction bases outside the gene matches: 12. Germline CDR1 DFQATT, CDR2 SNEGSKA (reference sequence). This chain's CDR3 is CSAPQRGGDTQYF. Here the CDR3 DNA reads TGCAGTGCCCCCCAACGTGGGGGGGACACGCAGTATTTT.

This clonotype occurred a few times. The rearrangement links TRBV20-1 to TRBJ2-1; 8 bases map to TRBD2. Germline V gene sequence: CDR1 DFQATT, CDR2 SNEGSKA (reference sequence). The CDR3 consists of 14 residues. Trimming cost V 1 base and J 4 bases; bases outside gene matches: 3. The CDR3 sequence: CSARGSGSYNEQFF. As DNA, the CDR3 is TGCAGTGCTAGAGGGAGCGGGAGTTACAATGAGCAGTTCTTC.

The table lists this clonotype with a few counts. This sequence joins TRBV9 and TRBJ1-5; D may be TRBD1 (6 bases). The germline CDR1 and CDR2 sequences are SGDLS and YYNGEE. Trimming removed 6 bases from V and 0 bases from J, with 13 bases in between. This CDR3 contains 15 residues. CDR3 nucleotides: TGTGCCAGCAACCCGGGGGGCTATAGCAATCAGCCCCAGCATTTT. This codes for CASNPGGYSNQPQHF.

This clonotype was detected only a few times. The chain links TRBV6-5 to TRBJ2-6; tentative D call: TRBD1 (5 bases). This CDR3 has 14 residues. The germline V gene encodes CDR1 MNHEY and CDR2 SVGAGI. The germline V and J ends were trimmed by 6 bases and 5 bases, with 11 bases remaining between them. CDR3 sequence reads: CASSPGSRANVLTF. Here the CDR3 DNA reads TGTGCCAGCAGCCCAGGGTCGAGGGCCAACGTCCTGACTTTC.

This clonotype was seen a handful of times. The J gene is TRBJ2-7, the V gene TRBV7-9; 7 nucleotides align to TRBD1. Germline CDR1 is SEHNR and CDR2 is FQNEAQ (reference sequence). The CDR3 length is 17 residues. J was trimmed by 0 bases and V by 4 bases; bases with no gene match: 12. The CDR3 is CASSSRSPTGASYEQYF. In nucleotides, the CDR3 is TGTGCCAGCAGCTCCCGGTCACCAACAGGGGCCTCCTACGAGCAGTACTTC.